The 19 T cell receptor beta chains reported below all come from one sample, sequenced in a study of shared clonotypes between healthy human individuals. The method was immunoSEQ multiplex PCR; TCRdb's version includes in-frame clones alone and lacks a portion of them. The repertoire holds around 1.5 million clones, 95% to 99% seen once, with less than 0.55% in the top ten. The sample consisted of naive CD4+ T cells sorted from blood. As for subset: CD45RA+ positively selected. The receptors come from a man aged 25 to 45 in good health.

The rearrangement links TRBV7-9 to TRBJ2-3, with 12 bases fitting TRBD2. There are 18 residues in the CDR3. V lost 5 bases and J lost 2; bases outside the gene matches: 11. Germline V gives CDR1 SEHNR, CDR2 FQNEAQ (reference sequence). Written as DNA, the CDR3 is TGTGCCAGCAGCCAAACTAGCGGGAGGCCCCCTTTCACAGATACGCAGTATTTT. This encodes CASSQTSGRPPFTDTQYF.

The CDR3 coding sequence is TGTGCCAGCAGGGCGGGACAGGGGGCATTCTACGAGCAGTACTTC. Translation: CASRAGQGAFYEQYF. This chain uses TRBV28 with TRBJ2-7, with TRBD1 matching 12 bases. Germline trimming cut 6 bases from V and 3 bases from J; bases unmatched to any gene: 6. From germline, CDR1 is MDHEN and CDR2 SYDVKM. The CDR3 is made up of 15 amino acids.

The chain recombines TRBV19 with TRBJ2-3, with unresolved D. The germline V gene encodes CDR1 LNHDA and CDR2 SQIVND (reference sequence). Trimming cost V 5 bases and J 2 bases, with 5 bases left between them. CDR3 length equals 12 residues. The CDR3 DNA reads as TGTGCCAGTAGTGACTTCACAGATACGCAGTATTTT. Translated: CASSDFTDTQYF.

This clone has only one observation. The chain's CDR3 is CAWKRALLAGLTDTQYF. CDR3 coding DNA: TGTGCCTGGAAGAGGGCCCTACTAGCGGGCTTGACAGATACGCAGTATTTT. The V call is TRBV30, the J call TRBJ2-3; 9 positions match TRBD2. Germline values: CDR1 GTSNPN, CDR2 SVGIG (reference sequence). Trimming removed 4 bases from V and 3 bases from J; junction bases left unmatched: 14. There are 17 residues in the CDR3.

This chain links TRBV9 with TRBJ2-2, with TRBD2 matching over 8 bases. The CDR3 has 16 amino acids. Germline V gene lookup returns CDR1 SGDLS and CDR2 YYNGEE. Unmatched junction bases numbered 9, after V lost 4 bases and J lost 4 bases. For the CDR3, the DNA is TGTGCCAGCAGCAAGAGCGGGGGTAACCCCACCGGGGAGCTGTTTTTT. Translation: CASSKSGGNPTGELFF.

The rearrangement uses TRBV5-1 and TRBJ1-4, with a weak D call TRBD1 (5 bases). Trimming left V 4 bases short and J 8 bases short, with 12 bases between. This CDR3 has 13 residues. Germline CDR1 SGHRS, CDR2 YFSETQ. For the CDR3, the DNA is TGCGCCAGCAGCCCAAGGGACGGCGAAAAACTGTTTTTT. This encodes CASSPRDGEKLFF. The full variable domain, rest sourced from reference TRBV5-1 and TRBJ1-4, is KAGVTQTPRYLIKTRGQQVTLSCSPISGHRSVSWYQQTPGQGLQFLFEYFSETQRNKGNFPGRFSGRQFSNSRSEMNVSTLELGDSALYLCASSPRDGEKLFFGSGTQLSVL.

The rearrangement links TRBV18 to TRBJ1-3; D uncertain. Germline V gene lookup returns CDR1 KGHSH and CDR2 LQKENI. Trimming shortened V by 6 bases and J by 0 bases, and 15 bases separated the two germline ends. The CDR3 has 16 amino acids. CDR3 residues: CASSPLAKDSGNTIYF. CDR3 DNA sequence: TGTGCCAGCTCTCCTCTTGCGAAAGACTCTGGAAACACCATATATTTT.

This clone appeared a single time. The genes are TRBV6-1 and TRBJ2-1; TRBD2 matches 16 bases. V shed 11 bases and J 6 bases; nucleotides not matched to a gene: 1. Germline CDR1 reads MNHNS; CDR2 reads SASEGT. This CDR3 comprises 13 residues. CDR3: CAGTSGRANEQFF. CDR3 nucleotide sequence: TGTGCCGGGACTAGCGGGAGGGCCAATGAGCAGTTCTTC.

The gene calls are TRBV10-3 and TRBJ2-1; D call uncertain. Germline CDR1 and CDR2: ENHRY and SYGVKD. The CDR3 contains 14 residues. The V gene lost 3 bases and the J gene lost 7 bases, with 13 bases spanning the gap. Here the CDR3 reads CAISDAGESNEQFF. The CDR3 DNA follows: TGTGCCATCAGTGACGCAGGCGAATCGAATGAGCAGTTCTTC.

V gene TRBV30 combines with J gene TRBJ1-5; 10 bases line up with TRBD1. The CDR3 extends over 13 amino acids. V shed 5 bases and J 6 bases; nucleotides not matched to a gene: 4. CDR1 is GTSNPN, CDR2 SVGIG, per germline (reference sequence). The CDR3 DNA sequence: TGTGCCTGGGGGGGACAGGGGATTCAGCCCCAGCATTTT. It codes for CAWGGQGIQPQHF.

The CDR3 spells CATQGAHDEQYF. Here the CDR3 DNA reads TGTGCCACCCAGGGGGCGCACGACGAGCAGTACTTC. The chain employs TRBV27 and TRBJ2-7; 8 positions match TRBD1. V lost 10 bases, J lost 5 bases, and 7 bases stayed unmatched. The CDR3 contains 12 residues. Per the germline V gene, CDR1 is MNHEY and CDR2 is SMNVEV (reference sequence).

The CDR3 reads CASSTLGSGSYNEQFF. CDR3 DNA: TGTGCCAGCAGCACGCTGGGGAGCGGGAGTTACAATGAGCAGTTCTTC. This chain connects TRBV9 to TRBJ2-1; TRBD2 matches 8 bases. This CDR3 region has 16 residues. The germline V gene encodes CDR1 SGDLS and CDR2 YYNGEE. Trimming at V came to 4 bases and at J to 4 bases, leaving 10 bases not matched to a gene.

This rearrangement joins TRBV7-2 to TRBJ2-2; no firm D call. Germline-derived CDR1 and CDR2 are SGHTA and FQGNSA. V lost 4 bases, J lost 1 base, and 10 bases lay in between. The CDR3 covers 15 residues. The CDR3 reads CASSSLARNTGELFF. CDR3 in DNA: TGTGCCAGCAGCTCACTCGCAAGGAACACCGGGGAGCTGTTTTTT.

About this clone: The same CDR3 arises from other DNA sequences in this sample as well. The chain recombines TRBV7-7 with TRBJ2-1; 11 bases align to TRBD2. V dropped 5 bases and J dropped 3; count of bases not matched to a gene: 3. The V gene's germline CDR1 is SSHAT and CDR2 FNYEAQ (reference sequence). The CDR3 is 15 residues long. The CDR3 DNA is TGTGCCAGCAGCCCTCTAGCGGGAGGCTACAATGAGCAGTTCTTC. Protein product: CASSPLAGGYNEQFF.

V usage is TRBV7-9 and J usage is TRBJ2-5, with D possibly TRBD2 on 6 matching bases. Per germline, CDR1 SEHNR and CDR2 FQNEAQ (reference sequence). V dropped 8 bases and J dropped 1 base, with 14 bases sitting between them. This CDR3 contains 14 residues. The CDR3 nucleotides are TGTGCCAGCGTAGTAGGGACTCCCCAAGAGACCCAGTACTTC. This gives the protein CASVVGTPQETQYF.

The V gene is TRBV5-8, the J gene TRBJ2-3; D is unclear. Germline V gives CDR1 SGHTS, CDR2 YDEGEE. Between the trimmed V and J ends, which lost 1 base and 5 bases, there was a span of 2 bases. CDR3 length: 11 residues. Here the CDR3 reads CASSLLDTQYF. CDR3 coding DNA: TGTGCCAGCAGCTTGTTAGATACGCAGTATTTT.

The chain uses TRBV14 and TRBJ1-2, with TRBD1 as a possible D gene (5 bases). CDR3 length: 14 residues. Trimming took off 0 bases at V and 9 bases at J, with 14 bases between the two ends. Germline CDR1 is SGHDN and CDR2 is FVKESK. The CDR3 bases are TGTGCCAGCAGCCAAGATGGGGGGTATGGAAGCTACACCTTC. It encodes CASSQDGGYGSYTF.

The rearrangement joins TRBV28 to TRBJ2-2; D is undetermined. V lost 11 bases and J lost 0, with 10 bases in between. CDR1 MDHEN and CDR2 SYDVKM come from the germline V gene. The CDR3 is 13 amino acids. CDR3 nucleotides: TGTGCCGCCACCCATTCGAACACCGGGGAGCTGTTTTTT. Translation: CAATHSNTGELFF.

The chain joins TRBV29-1 to TRBJ1-1; TRBD1 is a possible D gene (5 bases). The germline V gene encodes CDR1 SQVTM and CDR2 ANQGSEA. The CDR3 loop spans 14 amino acids. Between the trimmed V and J ends, which lost 3 bases and 0 bases, there was a span of 11 bases. The CDR3 DNA reads TGCAGCGTTGATGGCAGGGCCATGAACACTGAAGCTTTCTTT. Protein sequence: CSVDGRAMNTEAFF.